The T cell receptor (beta chain) described here comes from a study of vaccination and CD4 T cells after COVID-19. The study sequenced cultured CD4+ T cell DNA using the Oncomine TCR Beta short-read assay. In TCRdb, the PCR reads were re-called with MiXCR into one record per CDR3 protein. The repertoire holds about 4,600 distinct CDR3 sequences, approximately 45% seen once, with 41% in the top ten. The germline V gene has CDR1 ENHRY and CDR2 SYGVKD. V was clipped by 2 bases and J by 3 bases, with 11 bases between them. This CDR3 region has 15 residues. Of note for this clonotype: Antigen: not known.

Treatment indicated: roughly ten-day PBMC culture with coronavirus spike peptide pools or control peptides (ViraFEST assay). The authors isolated CD4+ T cells by negative selection after about ten days of culture. Sequencing was carried out using CD4+ T cells from blood, cultured in vitro. The chain combines TRBV10-3 with TRBJ2-1; D might be TRBD1 (5 bases). The origin of this receptor is a human donor who had recovered from COVID-19. The chain's CDR3 is CAISEGQPYYNEQFF. CDR3 DNA sequence: TGTGCCATCAGTGAGGGACAACCCTACTACAATGAGCAGTTCTTC.